The rows below give T cell receptor beta chains drawn from one sample of a study of CD4 T cells in relation to SARS-CoV-2 and coronaviruses. Only in-frame clones appear in the TCRdb table, and some are missing; sequencing was by immunoSEQ multiplex PCR. Found here are nearly 70,000 clones, approximately 95% of them singletons; the top ten hold 0.2% to 0.25%. Specimen: naive CD4+ T cells from PBMCs. The receptor source for this set is a human donor in good health. The CDR3 runs from the conserved cysteine through the conserved F or W. D genes are given only for firm matches. Clone sizes are given selectively: once, few, many, or a class where the clone is expanded.

>once|-|TRBJ1-2|TRBV2
CASSPATGYTF
TGTGCCAGCAGTCCGGCTACTGGCTACACCTTC
>-|-|TRBJ2-1|TRBV10-1
CASSESLGDEQFF
TGCGCCAGCAGTGAGTCTTTGGGTGATGAGCAGTTCTTC
>-|TRBD1|TRBJ1-2|TRBV5-4
CASSLNIGQANYGYTF
TGTGCCAGCAGCTTGAACATAGGACAGGCTAACTATGGCTACACCTTC
>-|-|TRBJ2-5|TRBV5-8
CASSLAGRGLETQYF
TGTGCCAGCAGCTTGGCGGGCAGGGGCTTAGAGACCCAGTACTTC
>-|TRBD1|TRBJ1-1|TRBV19
CASSGRDRGTEAFF
TGTGCCAGTAGTGGCCGGGACAGGGGCACTGAAGCTTTCTTT
>-|TRBD1|TRBJ1-1|TRBV28
CASSPRDRNTEAFF
TGTGCCAGCAGTCCGAGGGACAGGAACACTGAAGCTTTCTTT
>-|TRBD1|TRBJ1-1|TRBV28
CASRTGTGGGGNTEAFF
TGTGCCAGCAGGACCGGGACAGGGGGCGGGGGGAACACTGAAGCTTTCTTT
>-|TRBD2|TRBJ2-3|TRBV5-4
CASSYPRLAGVGSTDTQYF
TGTGCCAGCAGCTACCCACGACTAGCGGGAGTGGGTAGCACAGATACGCAGTATTTT
>-|-|TRBJ2-5|TRBV29-1
CSVEVVGGETQYF
TGCAGCGTTGAGGTTGTGGGTGGAGAGACCCAGTACTTC
>-|-|TRBJ2-2|TRBV7-9
CASSLLPGGSGELFF
TGTGCCAGCAGCTTACTCCCAGGGGGGTCCGGGGAGCTGTTTTTT
>-|-|TRBJ1-5|TRBV5-1
CASSLVSNQPQHF
TGCGCCAGCAGCTTAGTTAGCAATCAGCCCCAGCATTTT
>-|TRBD1|TRBJ1-1|TRBV2
CASSRQGENTEAFF
TGTGCCAGCAGTCGTCAGGGGGAGAACACTGAAGCTTTCTTT
>-|TRBD1|TRBJ2-7|TRBV5-4
CASSLAEGASSYEQYF
TGTGCCAGCAGCTTGGCTGAGGGGGCCTCCTCCTACGAGCAGTACTTC
>-|-|TRBJ1-1|TRBV19
CASSRTLNTEAFF
TGTGCCAGTAGTCGGACCTTGAACACTGAAGCTTTCTTT
>once|TRBD2|TRBJ2-5|TRBV19
CASNSGWAQETQYF
TGTGCCAGTAATAGCGGGTGGGCCCAAGAGACCCAGTACTTC
>-|-|TRBJ2-7|TRBV19
CATRNPGLGAYEQYF
TGTGCCACTAGAAACCCGGGCCTGGGGGCCTACGAGCAGTACTTC
>-|-|TRBJ2-7|TRBV5-1
CASSLENEQYF
TGCGCCAGCAGCTTGGAGAACGAGCAGTACTTC
>once|TRBD1|TRBJ2-7|TRBV6-6
CASRNPGQETYEQYF
TGTGCCAGCAGAAACCCGGGACAGGAAACCTACGAGCAGTACTTC
>-|-|TRBJ1-2|TRBV4-3
CASSQDSRADYGYTF
TGCGCCAGCAGCCAAGATAGCAGGGCGGACTATGGCTACACCTTC
>-|-|TRBJ2-1|TRBV9
CASSAEGFSDEQFF
TGTGCCAGCAGCGCGGAGGGGTTTTCGGATGAGCAGTTCTTC